A selection of T cell receptor delta chains follows, all from one sample in a study of Vδ1+ human thymocytes. TCRdb processed the multiplex PCR reads again with the CATT caller. The sample holds approximately 19,000 delta-chain clones, 8% to 10% seen once. Sequenced material: Vdelta1+ gamma-delta thymocytes from the thymus. The receptors come from a child under three years old who had congenital heart surgery. CDR3s leave out the opening cysteine and the closing phenylalanine or tryptophan. A D gene is named only where the DNA matches it firmly.

>TRDV1|TRDJ1|.
ALGELGWGLTDKLI
>TRDV1|TRDJ1|TRDD3
ALGEQNLGETDKLI
>TRDV1|TRDJ1|.
ALGEEFHKSTDKLI
>TRDV1|TRDJ1|.
ALGEPDHGDTDKLI
>TRDV1|TRDJ1|.
ALGPSRGLRDKLI
>TRDV1|TRDJ1|.
ALGDQSSWTDKLI
>TRDV1|TRDJ1|TRDD3
ALGFFRGGSYTDKLI
>TRDV1|TRDJ1|TRDD3
ALGELIGRGFYWGILGNHTDKLI
>TRDV2|TRDJ1|.
ACDTGAGRPKLI
>TRDV1|TRDJ2|.
ALGGVWGPQTAQLF
>TRDV1|TRDJ1|.
ALGERSDPYTDKLI
>TRDV1|TRDJ1|TRDD3
APGNPGGYWGIRVDKLI
>TRDV1|TRDJ1|TRDD3
ALGELNLLGDEKRDKLI
>TRDV1|TRDJ1|.
ALGTSQWGPTDKLI
>TRDV1|TRDJ1|TRDD3
ALGEPYGGYFKLI
>TRDV1|TRDJ1|.
ALGNPFLRGILDTDKLI
>TRDV1|TRDJ1|TRDD3
ALGEGKRRGIKPKGHTDKLI
>TRDV1|TRDJ1|TRDD3
ALGELRSWGINTDKLI
>TRDV1|TRDJ1|TRDD3
ALGELPWGILTDKLI
>TRDV1|TRDJ1|.
ALGNGEDYTDKLI
>TRDV1|TRDJ1|TRDD3
ALGVIIRTGGYSGGPDKLI
>TRAV29/DV5|TRDJ1|.
AASLVSPESRTDKLI
>TRDV1|TRDJ1|TRDD3
ALGEPVDPCLPSVGDWGIGPDKLI
>TRDV1|TRDJ1|.
ALGEQGTPNKLI
>TRDV1|TRDJ1|TRDD3
ALGELGPSWGIRYTDKLI
>TRDV2|TRDJ1|TRDD3
ACDTEVCLTGGYAVVKLI
>TRDV1|TRDJ2|.
ALGEPRVKREAQLF
>TRDV1|TRDJ1|TRDD3
ALGEGSPTGGYRGAFDKLI
>TRDV1|TRDJ1|TRDD3
ALGDIPYRGDRGVLYTDKLI
>TRDV1|TRDJ1|.
ALGADDTDKLI
>TRDV1|TRDJ1|TRDD3
ALGERSKVLGVSPYTDKLI
>TRDV1|TRDJ1|.
ALGSNPLSYWGYTDKLI
>TRDV1|TRDJ1|TRDD3
ALGELSFLPLGDMNTDKLI
>TRDV1|TRDJ1|TRDD3
ALVRRPAFLGGYARLI
>TRDV2|TRDJ1|.
ACDTSHSLRCGKLI
>TRAV29/DV5|TRDJ1|.
AARYPQLYTDKLI
>TRDV1|TRDJ1|.
APGTGHPLRGNDKLI
>TRDV2|TRDJ3|.
ACQAFLQTGGPDSSWDTRQMF
>TRDV1|TRDJ1|TRDD3
ALGDETSWGIRTDKLI
>TRDV1|TRDJ1|TRDD3
ALGELCLPPQGIPYTDKLI